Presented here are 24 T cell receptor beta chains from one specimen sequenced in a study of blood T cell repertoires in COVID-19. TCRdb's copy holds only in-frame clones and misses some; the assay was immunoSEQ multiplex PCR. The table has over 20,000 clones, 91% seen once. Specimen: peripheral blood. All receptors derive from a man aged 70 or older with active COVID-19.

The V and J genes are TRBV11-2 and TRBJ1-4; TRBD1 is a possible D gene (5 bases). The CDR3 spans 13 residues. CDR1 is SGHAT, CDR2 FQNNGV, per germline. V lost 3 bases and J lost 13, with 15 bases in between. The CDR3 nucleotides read TGTGCCAGCAGCTTGGCGGGGCAGGCAGGACTGTTTTTT. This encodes CASSLAGQAGLFF.

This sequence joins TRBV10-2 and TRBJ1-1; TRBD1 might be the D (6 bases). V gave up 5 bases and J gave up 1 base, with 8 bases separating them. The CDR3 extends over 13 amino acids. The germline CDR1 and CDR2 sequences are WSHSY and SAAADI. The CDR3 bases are TGCGCCAGCAGTCGACAGGAGAACACTGAAGCTTTCTTT. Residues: CASSRQENTEAFF.

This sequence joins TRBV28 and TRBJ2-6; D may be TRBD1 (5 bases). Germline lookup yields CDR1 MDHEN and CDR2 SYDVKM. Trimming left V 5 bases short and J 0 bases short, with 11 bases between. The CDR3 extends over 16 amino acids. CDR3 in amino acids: CASSLDRFSGANVLTF. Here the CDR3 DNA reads TGTGCCAGCAGTCTAGACAGATTCTCTGGGGCCAACGTCCTGACTTTC.

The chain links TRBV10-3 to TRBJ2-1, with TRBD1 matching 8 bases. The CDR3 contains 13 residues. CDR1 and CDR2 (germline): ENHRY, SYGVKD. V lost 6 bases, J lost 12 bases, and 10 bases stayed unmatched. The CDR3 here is CAIRQDRVLWQFF. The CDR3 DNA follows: TGTGCCATCAGGCAGGACAGGGTCCTTTGGCAGTTCTTC.

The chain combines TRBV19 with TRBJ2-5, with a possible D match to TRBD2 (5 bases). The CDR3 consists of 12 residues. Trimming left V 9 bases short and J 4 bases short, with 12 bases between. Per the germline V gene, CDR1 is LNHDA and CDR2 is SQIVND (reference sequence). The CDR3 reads CASAGPAETQYF. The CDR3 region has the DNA TGTGCCAGCGCGGGCCCAGCAGAGACCCAGTACTTC.

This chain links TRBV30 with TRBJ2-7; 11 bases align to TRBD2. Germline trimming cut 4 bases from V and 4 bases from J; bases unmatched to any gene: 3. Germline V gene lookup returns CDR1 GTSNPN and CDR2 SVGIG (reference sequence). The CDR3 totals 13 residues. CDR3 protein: CAWTGLAGYEQYF. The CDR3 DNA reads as TGTGCCTGGACCGGACTAGCGGGTTACGAGCAGTACTTC.

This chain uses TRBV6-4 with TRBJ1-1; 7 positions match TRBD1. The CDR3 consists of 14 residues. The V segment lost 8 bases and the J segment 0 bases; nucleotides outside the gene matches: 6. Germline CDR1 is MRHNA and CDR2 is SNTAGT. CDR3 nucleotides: TGTGCCAGCCTCCGGGACAGTTTGAACACTGAAGCTTTCTTT. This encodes CASLRDSLNTEAFF.

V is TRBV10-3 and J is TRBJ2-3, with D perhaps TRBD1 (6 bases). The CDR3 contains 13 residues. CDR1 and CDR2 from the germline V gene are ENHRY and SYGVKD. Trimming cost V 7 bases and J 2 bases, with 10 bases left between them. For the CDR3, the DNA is TGTGCCATCAAAACAGGGTCCACAGATACGCAGTATTTT. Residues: CAIKTGSTDTQYF.

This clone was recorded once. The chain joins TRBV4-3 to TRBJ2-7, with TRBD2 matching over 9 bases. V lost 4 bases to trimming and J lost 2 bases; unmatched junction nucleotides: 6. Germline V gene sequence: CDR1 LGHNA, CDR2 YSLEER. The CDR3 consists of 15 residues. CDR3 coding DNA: TGCGCCAGCAGCCCCGCGGCGGGAGGGCCCTACGAGCAGTACTTC. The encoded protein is CASSPAAGGPYEQYF.

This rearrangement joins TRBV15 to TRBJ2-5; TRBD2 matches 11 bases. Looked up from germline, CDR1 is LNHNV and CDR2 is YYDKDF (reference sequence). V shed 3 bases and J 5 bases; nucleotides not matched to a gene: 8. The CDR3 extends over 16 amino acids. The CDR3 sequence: CATSRNSGRAEETQYF. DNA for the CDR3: TGTGCCACCAGCAGGAATAGCGGGAGGGCGGAGGAGACCCAGTACTTC.

The CDR3 DNA sequence: TGCGCCAGCAGCCAGGGGAGGGGCTTAGGCTATGGCTACACCTTC. This sequence encodes CASSQGRGLGYGYTF. The V gene is TRBV4-3, the J gene TRBJ1-2; D is perhaps TRBD1 (5 bases). This CDR3 region has 15 residues. Germline V gene lookup returns CDR1 LGHNA and CDR2 YSLEER. The V end lost 3 bases, the J end lost 4 bases, and 15 bases lay between the germline ends.

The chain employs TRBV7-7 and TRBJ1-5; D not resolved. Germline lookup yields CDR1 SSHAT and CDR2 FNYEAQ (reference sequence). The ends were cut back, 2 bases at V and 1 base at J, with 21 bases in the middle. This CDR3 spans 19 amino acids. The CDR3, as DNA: TGTGCCAGCAGCTTAATTGCTCTGGGCAGGACTATAAGCAATCAGCCCCAGCATTTT. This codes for CASSLIALGRTISNQPQHF.

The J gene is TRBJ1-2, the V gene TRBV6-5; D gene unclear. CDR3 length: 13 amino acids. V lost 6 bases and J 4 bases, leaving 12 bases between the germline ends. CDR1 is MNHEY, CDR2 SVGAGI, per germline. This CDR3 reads CASSPVSGYGYTF. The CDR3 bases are TGTGCCAGCAGCCCGGTCTCGGGCTATGGCTACACCTTC.

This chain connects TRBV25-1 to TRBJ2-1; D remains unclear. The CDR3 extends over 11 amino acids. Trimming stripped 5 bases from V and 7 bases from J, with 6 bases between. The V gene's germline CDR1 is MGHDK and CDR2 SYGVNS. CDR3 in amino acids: CASSFVNEQFF. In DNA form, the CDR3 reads TGTGCCAGCAGTTTTGTAAATGAGCAGTTCTTC.

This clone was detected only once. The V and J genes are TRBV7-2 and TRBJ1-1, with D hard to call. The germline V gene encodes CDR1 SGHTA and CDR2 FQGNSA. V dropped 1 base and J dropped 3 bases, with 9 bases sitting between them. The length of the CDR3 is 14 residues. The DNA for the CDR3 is TGTGCCAGCAGCTTAGTGGCACAAGACACTGAAGCTTTCTTT. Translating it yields CASSLVAQDTEAFF. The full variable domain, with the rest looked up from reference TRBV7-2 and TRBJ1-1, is GAGVSQSPSNKVTEKGKDVELRCDPISGHTALYWYRQSLGQGLEFLIYFQGNSAPDKSGLPSDRFSAERTGGSVSTLTIQRTQQEDSAVYLCASSLVAQDTEAFFGQGTRLTVV.

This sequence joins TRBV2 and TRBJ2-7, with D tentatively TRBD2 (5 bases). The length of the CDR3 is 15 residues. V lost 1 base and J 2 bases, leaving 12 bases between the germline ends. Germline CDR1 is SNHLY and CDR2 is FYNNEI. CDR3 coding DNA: TGTGCCAGCAGTGAAGGTGAGGAGGATACCTACGAGCAGTACTTC. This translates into CASSEGEEDTYEQYF.

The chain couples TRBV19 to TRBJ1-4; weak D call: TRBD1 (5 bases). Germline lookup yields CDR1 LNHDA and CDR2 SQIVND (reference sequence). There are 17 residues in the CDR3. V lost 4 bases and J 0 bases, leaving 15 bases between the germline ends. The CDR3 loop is CASSTPPDRSTNEKLFF. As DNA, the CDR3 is TGTGCCAGTAGTACCCCCCCCGACAGATCAACTAATGAAAAACTGTTTTTT.

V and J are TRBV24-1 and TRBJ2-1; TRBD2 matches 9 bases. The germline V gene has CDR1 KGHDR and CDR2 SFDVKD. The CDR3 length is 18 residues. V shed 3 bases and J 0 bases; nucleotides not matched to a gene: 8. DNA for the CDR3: TGTGCCACCAGTGATCCCCACCTTAGCGGGAGCTCCTACAATGAGCAGTTCTTC. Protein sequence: CATSDPHLSGSSYNEQFF.

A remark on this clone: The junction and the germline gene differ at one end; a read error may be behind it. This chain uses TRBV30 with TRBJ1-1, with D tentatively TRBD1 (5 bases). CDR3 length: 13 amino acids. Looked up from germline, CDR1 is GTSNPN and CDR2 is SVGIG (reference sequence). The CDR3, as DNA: TGTGCCTGGAGTGGACAGACGAACGCTGAAGCTTTCTTT. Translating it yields CAWSGQTNAEAFF.

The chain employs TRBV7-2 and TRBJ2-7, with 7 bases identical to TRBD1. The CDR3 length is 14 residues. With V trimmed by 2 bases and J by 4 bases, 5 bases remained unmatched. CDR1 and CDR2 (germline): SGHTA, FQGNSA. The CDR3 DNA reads TGTGCCAGCAGCTTAAACACAGGGGAGTACGAGCAGTACTTC. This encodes CASSLNTGEYEQYF.

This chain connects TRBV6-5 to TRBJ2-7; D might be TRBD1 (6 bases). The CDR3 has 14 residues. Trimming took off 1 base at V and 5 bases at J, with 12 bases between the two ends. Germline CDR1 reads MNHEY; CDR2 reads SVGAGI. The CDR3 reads CASSYLDRRHEQYF. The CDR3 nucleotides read TGTGCCAGCAGTTACTTGGACAGACGCCACGAGCAGTACTTC.

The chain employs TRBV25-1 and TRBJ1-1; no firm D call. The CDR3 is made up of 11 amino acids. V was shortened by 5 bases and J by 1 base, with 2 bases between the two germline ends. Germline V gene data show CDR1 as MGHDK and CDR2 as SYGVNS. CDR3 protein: CASSRNTEAFF. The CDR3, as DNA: TGTGCCAGCAGTCGGAACACTGAAGCTTTCTTT.

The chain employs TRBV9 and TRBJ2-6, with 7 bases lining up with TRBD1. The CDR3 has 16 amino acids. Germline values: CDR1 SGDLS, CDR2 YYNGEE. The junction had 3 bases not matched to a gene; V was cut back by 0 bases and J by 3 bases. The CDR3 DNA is TGTGCCAGCAGCGTAGGAGGGGGCAGTGGGGCCAACGTCCTGACTTTC. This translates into CASSVGGGSGANVLTF. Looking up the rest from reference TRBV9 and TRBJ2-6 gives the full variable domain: DSGVTQTPKHLITATGQRVTLRCSPRSGDLSVYWYQQSLDQGLQFLIQYYNGEERAKGNILERFSAQQFPDLHSELNLSSLELGDSALYFCASSVGGGSGANVLTFGAGSRLTVL.

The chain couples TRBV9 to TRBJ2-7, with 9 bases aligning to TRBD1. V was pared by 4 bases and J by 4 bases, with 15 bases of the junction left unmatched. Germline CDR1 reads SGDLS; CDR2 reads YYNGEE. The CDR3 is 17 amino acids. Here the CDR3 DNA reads TGTGCCAGCAGCCTAACCCCGGTGGGGACAGGGTTTTACGAGCAGTACTTC. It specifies CASSLTPVGTGFYEQYF.